The clone carrying this TCR beta chain was recorded a few times. This entry comes from a study of CD8 T cells in ankylosing spondylitis. TCRdb itself ran the 5' RACE reads through MiXCR, one entry per CDR3 protein. The table lists under 400,000 distinct CDR3 sequences, approximately 10% of them singletons. The CDR3 has 14 amino acids. CDR1 MDHEN and CDR2 SYDVKM come from the germline V gene. Between the trimmed V and J ends, which lost 2 bases and 7 bases, there was a span of 12 bases. The chain recombines TRBV28 with TRBJ1-3; tentative D call: TRBD1 (5 bases). The sequenced sample was blood, either unsorted or a sorted T cell fraction (not recorded which). The receptor comes from a female donor with ankylosing spondylitis or in good health (not recorded which). In DNA, the CDR3 is TGTGCCAGCAGTTTACGGTCGGGACGGAACACCATATATTTT. Residues: CASSLRSGRNTIYF. The whole variable domain, filled in from reference TRBV28 and TRBJ1-3, reads DVKVTQSSRYLVKRTGEKVFLECVQDMDHENMFWYRQDPGLGLRLIYFSYDVKMKEKGDIPEGYSVSREKKERFSLILESASTNQTSMYLCASSLRSGRNTIYFGEGSWLTVV.